This TCR beta chain was observed in a study of tumor-infiltrating lymphocytes in primary liver carcinoma. Starting from around 510 ng of total RNA, TCR beta cDNA was produced with a primer in the constant region. Generation of the TCR beta libraries relied on three nested multiplex PCR rounds using slightly modified ARM-PCR. PCR rounds one and two used TRBV1-TRBV30 forward primers with a C-beta reverse primer for 10 cycles each. TCRdb fed the multiplex PCR reads into MiXCR, producing one record per CDR3 protein. The profile covers 65,000 to 90,000 distinct CDR3 sequences, with 72% appearing a single time and roughly a fifth taken by the ten largest. With termini counted, the CDR3 has 15 amino acids. Germline CDR1 and CDR2: MNHEY and SVGAGI. From unsorted bulk tissue weighing 20-30 mg, DNA and RNA were co-extracted. A note on this clonotype: Without the conserved terminal phenylalanine or tryptophan, this CDR3 likely stems from a read error. The DNA is left out, because the CDR3 cannot be placed on it with certainty; the CDR3 is given as TCRdb lists it.

The chain combines TRBV6-5 with TRBJ2-2. The specimen was liver tumor tissue from sampling region 1. Noted subset: tumor region T1, superior pole. The sequence derives from a man in his forties with primary liver carcinoma and hepatitis B virus infection. Here the CDR3 reads CVSSYAVDGIGELLL.